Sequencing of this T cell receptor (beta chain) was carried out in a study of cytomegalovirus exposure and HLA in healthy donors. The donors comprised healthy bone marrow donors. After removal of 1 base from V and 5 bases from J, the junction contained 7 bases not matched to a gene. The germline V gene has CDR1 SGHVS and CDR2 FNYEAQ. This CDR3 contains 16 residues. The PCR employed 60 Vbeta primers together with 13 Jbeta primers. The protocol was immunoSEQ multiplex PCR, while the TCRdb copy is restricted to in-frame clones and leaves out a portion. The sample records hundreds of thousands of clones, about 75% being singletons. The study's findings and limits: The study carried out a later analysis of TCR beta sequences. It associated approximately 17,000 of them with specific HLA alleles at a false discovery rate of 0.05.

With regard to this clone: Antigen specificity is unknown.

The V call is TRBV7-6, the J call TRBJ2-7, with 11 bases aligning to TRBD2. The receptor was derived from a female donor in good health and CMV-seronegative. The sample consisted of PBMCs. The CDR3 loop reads CASSLELAGVVNEQYF. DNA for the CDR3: TGTGCCAGCAGCTTAGAACTAGCGGGAGTGGTCAACGAGCAGTACTTC.